These 17 T cell receptor beta chains share one sample of origin, sequenced in a study of regulatory T cells in long-lasting Graves disease (dated by TCRdb to the early 2020s). Read against the paper, the sample's time point label means: newly diagnosed GD, antithyroid drugs for less than 3 months. RNA was extracted from PBMCs in TRIzol for both TCR sequencing and RNA sequencing. Library preparation used multiplex PCR. The run used an Illumina HiSeq 4000. To build TCR beta libraries, CDR3 regions were amplified by Arm-PCR using iRepertoire HTBI primers. TCRdb reprocessing: public reads trimmed at Q25 with fastp, clones called with MiXCR, in-frame beta chains kept. Rows are combined by CDR3 protein, so each entry shows the most common genes and DNA. The sample has roughly 530,000 distinct CDR3 sequences on record, 15% to 20% of them singletons. The top ten hold 25% of the sample. Another study also made use of these data, one on T cells in Graves' hyperthyroidism and ophthalmopathy.

The input for sequencing was peripheral blood mononuclear cells (PBMCs), taken at new diagnosis, from a patient treated with antithyroid drugs. These receptor sequences come from a woman aged 35-65 years with Graves disease. Donor details come from another sample of the same person, matched by shared clones.

This clonotype showed up many times. V usage is TRBV3-1 and J usage is TRBJ2-5; the D gene could be TRBD1 or TRBD2 (5 bases each). The ends were cut back, 2 bases at V and 2 bases at J, with 9 bases in the middle. This CDR3 comprises 14 residues. The germline V gene encodes CDR1 LGHDT and CDR2 YNNKEL (reference sequence). The CDR3 loop is CASSQYGGQETQYF. The CDR3 bases are TGTGCCAGCAGCCAATATGGGGGACAAGAGACCCAGTACTTC.

There are many counts of this clonotype. The V gene is TRBV6-1, the J gene TRBJ1-1; D is uncertain. Trimming shortened V by 5 bases and J by 2 bases, and 9 bases separated the two germline ends. The CDR3 contains 13 residues. Germline CDR1 MNHNS, CDR2 SASEGT. The DNA of the CDR3 is TGTGCCAGCAGTCTGCCGGGAAACACTGAAGCTTTCTTT. This sequence encodes CASSLPGNTEAFF.

This chain joins TRBV30 and TRBJ2-1; D unresolved. The CDR3 covers 15 residues. Germline values: CDR1 GTSNPN, CDR2 SVGIG (reference sequence). Deletions cut 0 bases from V and 0 bases from J, with 9 bases between. CDR3 sequence (DNA): TGTGCCTGGAGTGTGGGTACAAGCTCCTACAATGAGCAGTTCTTC. The encoded protein is CAWSVGTSSYNEQFF.

This clonotype was counted many times. The V gene is TRBV30, the J gene TRBJ2-1; 11 bases align to TRBD1. V lost 8 bases and J lost 6; bases outside the gene matches: 3. This CDR3 contains 12 residues. Germline CDR1 is GTSNPN and CDR2 is SVGIG (reference sequence). In nucleotides, the CDR3 is TGTGCCCGGGGGACAGGGGGCAATGAGCAGTTCTTC. Its translation is CARGTGGNEQFF.

There are a few counts of this clonotype. The chain joins TRBV6-1 to TRBJ1-4, with D unclear. CDR1 and CDR2 from the germline V gene are MNHNS and SASEGT. Trimming pared 5 bases from V and 1 base from J, leaving 11 bases between. The CDR3 loop spans 15 amino acids. CDR3 in amino acids: CASSPAWGTNEKLFF. The CDR3 nucleotides read TGTGCCAGCAGTCCAGCGTGGGGAACTAATGAAAAACTGTTTTTT.

This clonotype was observed a handful of times. V usage is TRBV3-1 and J usage is TRBJ2-7; D unclear. CDR1 and CDR2 from the germline V gene are LGHDT and YNNKEL (reference sequence). CDR3 length: 11 residues. Deletions cut 3 bases from V and 5 bases from J, with 5 bases between. Written as DNA, the CDR3 is TGTGCCAGCAGCCAGGGCCACGAGCAGTACTTC. Its translation: CASSQGHEQYF.

This clonotype was recorded many times. The rearrangement uses TRBV7-9 and TRBJ2-1; D is perhaps TRBD1 or TRBD2 (6 bases each). Trimming stripped 4 bases from V and 6 bases from J, with 19 bases between. Germline V lookup: CDR1 SEHNR, CDR2 FQNEAQ (reference sequence). The CDR3 consists of 16 residues. The CDR3 DNA reads as TGTGCCAGCAGCTCGTACCGGGGGCCCGAGGTCAATGAGCAGTTCTTC. Its translation: CASSSYRGPEVNEQFF.

In the case of this clonotype: An end of the junction differs from the germline gene, which may be a read error. In DNA form, the CDR3 reads TGTGCCAGCAGCTTGCTCCCAGATACGCAGTATTTT. This gives the protein CASSLLPDTQYF. The V and J genes are TRBV5-1 and TRBJ2-3; no definite D call. This CDR3 has 12 residues. Per the germline V gene, CDR1 is SGHRS and CDR2 is YFSETQ.

The sample holds a few counts of this clonotype. CDR3 DNA sequence: TGTGCCAGCAGCTCCCGGGACCGCTATGGCTACACCTTC. Its protein product is CASSSRDRYGYTF. The chain is built from TRBV5-6 and TRBJ1-2, with D tentatively TRBD1 (5 bases). V was pared by 3 bases and J by 4 bases, with 10 bases between. In germline, CDR1 is SGHDT, CDR2 YYEEEE. The CDR3 totals 13 residues.

This sequence joins TRBV5-4 and TRBJ2-5; either TRBD1 or TRBD2 may supply D (5 bases each). Germline V gives CDR1 SGHNT, CDR2 YYREEE (reference sequence). The V end lost 0 bases, the J end lost 5 bases, and 8 bases lay between the germline ends. This CDR3 contains 13 residues. DNA for the CDR3: TGTGCCAGCAGCTTGGTGGGGGAGGAGACCCAGTACTTC. Protein: CASSLVGEETQYF.

This clonotype was detected ten times or more. The chain recombines TRBV6-1 with TRBJ1-5; TRBD1 might be the D (6 bases). V lost 6 bases and J 6 bases, leaving 18 bases between the germline ends. This CDR3 contains 15 residues. Germline CDR1 is MNHNS and CDR2 is SASEGT. DNA of the CDR3: TGTGCCAGCAGCGGCTTTGAGGGGGGAGGTCAGCCCCAGCATTTT. Its translation is CASSGFEGGGQPQHF.

This clonotype appeared many times. The chain links TRBV28 to TRBJ2-2; a possible D gene is TRBD1 (5 bases). CDR1 is MDHEN and CDR2 is SYDVKM in the germline V gene. The CDR3 covers 15 residues. V was cut by 6 bases and J by 0 bases, with 11 bases left in between. CDR3 DNA sequence: TGTGCCAGCAGCGTGGACAACACGAACACCGGGGAGCTGTTTTTT. It encodes CASSVDNTNTGELFF.

This clonotype was detected many times. V is TRBV28 and J is TRBJ2-7, with D possibly matching TRBD1 (6 bases). The germline V gene has CDR1 MDHEN and CDR2 SYDVKM. V dropped 8 bases and J dropped 1 base, with 9 bases sitting between them. This CDR3 spans 12 amino acids. CDR3 bases: TGTGCCAGCGGTAGGGGGTCCTACGAGCAGTACTTC. Translating it yields CASGRGSYEQYF. The full variable domain, completed using reference TRBV28 and TRBJ2-7, is DVKVTQSSRYLVKRTGEKVFLECVQDMDHENMFWYRQDPGLGLRLIYFSYDVKMKEKGDIPEGYSVSREKKERFSLILESASTNQTSMYLCASGRGSYEQYFGPGTRLTVT.

The J gene is TRBJ1-5, the V gene TRBV2, with D possibly matching TRBD1 (6 bases). The CDR3 is 16 amino acids. Per germline, CDR1 SNHLY and CDR2 FYNNEI. Trimming took 2 bases from V and 7 from J, leaving 18 bases between them. CDR3 sequence (DNA): TGTGCCAGCAGTGAATTTATAGGGGGGGTTGGCCAGCCCCAGCATTTT. Protein sequence: CASSEFIGGVGQPQHF.

A note on this clonotype: A read error may produce the germline difference seen at one junction end. This rearrangement joins TRBV28 to TRBJ1-1; possibly TRBD1 for D (6 bases). Germline V lookup: CDR1 MDHEN, CDR2 SYDVKM. CDR3 length: 16 amino acids. CDR3 sequence (DNA): TGCGCCAGCAGCCAAGATGGAGGGGGGGGGAAGACTGAAGCTTTCTTT. Translating gives CASSQDGGGGKTEAFF.

This clonotype was counted a few times. A read error may explain this, as a much larger clone is one base away. The chain has TRBV6-1 and TRBJ1-1; no clear D gene. This CDR3 is built from 13 residues. The germline V gene has CDR1 MNHNS and CDR2 SASEGT. The CDR3 coding sequence is TGTGCCAGCAGTGTAACAGCGAACACTGGAGCTTTCTTT. Its translation: CASSVTANTGAFF.

This clonotype was observed a few times. J is TRBJ1-6 and V is TRBV6-1; D is unclear. V lost 5 bases, J lost 8 bases, and 10 bases lay in between. CDR1 and CDR2 (germline): MNHNS, SASEGT. This CDR3 is 13 amino acids long. The CDR3 nucleotides are TGTGCCAGCAGTCTACAGCGGGATTCACCCCTCCACTTT. Translated: CASSLQRDSPLHF.